The 15 T cell receptor beta chains below were found in one sample sequenced in a study of T cell repertoires in cytomegalovirus infection. In TCRdb, the reads were re-called with MiXCR into one record per CDR3 protein. Here the sample spans under 450,000 distinct CDR3 sequences, about 35% being singletons. Antigens for these TCRs are unknown. Specimen: cultured PBMCs, collected from culture after CMV antigen stimulation. Source of these receptors: a human donor in good health (CMV status not recorded). Some clones in this sample may be carry-over from other donors' samples.

For this clonotype: Its ends do not fully match the called genes, so a read error is possible. The chain recombines TRBV30 with TRBJ2-5, with D uncertain. Germline V lookup: CDR1 GTSNPN, CDR2 SVGIG (reference sequence). This CDR3 region has 15 residues. CDR3 protein: CAWSVRRRVQETQYF. CDR3 nucleotides: TGTGCTTGGAGTGTAAGAAGGAGAGTCCAAGAGACCCAGTACTTC.

This clonotype was recorded many times. The rearrangement joins TRBV7-2 to TRBJ1-2; a weak D match, TRBD1 (5 bases). CDR1 and CDR2 (germline): SGHTA, FQGNSA. This CDR3 is built from 15 residues. Trimming removed 0 bases at V and 4 bases at J, with 12 bases between. The CDR3 bases are TGTGCCAGCAGCTTAGCGCAGGGTGTAACCTATGGCTACACCTTC. Translating gives CASSLAQGVTYGYTF.

This clonotype has more than one count but fewer than ten. The V call is TRBV7-2, the J call TRBJ2-3, with D uncertain. The CDR3 sequence is 10 residues long. Trimming pared 1 base from V and 10 bases from J, leaving 3 bases between. Germline values: CDR1 SGHTA, CDR2 FQGNSA. The CDR3 loop is CASSLESQYF. In nucleotides, the CDR3 is TGTGCCAGCAGCTTAGAGTCGCAGTATTTT.

CDR3 DNA sequence: TGTGCCAGCACCTCATTAGCGGCGTTCGCCTACGAGCAGTACTTC. Amino acids: CASTSLAAFAYEQYF. The rearrangement joins TRBV6-2 or TRBV6-3 to TRBJ2-7; D is perhaps TRBD2 (6 bases). In germline, CDR1 is MNHEY, CDR2 SVGEGT. CDR3 length: 15 residues. The V end was cut by 7 bases, the J end by 2 bases, with 18 bases between.

This clonotype was observed at least ten times. Here the CDR3 reads CASSENRISYGEGYTF. The CDR3 nucleotides are TGTGCCAGCAGCGAAAACAGGATTTCCTATGGTGAGGGCTACACCTTC. The chain has TRBV7-8 and TRBJ1-2; perhaps TRBD1 as D (5 bases). The CDR3 spans 16 residues. V gave up 5 bases and J gave up 8 bases, with 24 bases separating them. The germline V gene encodes CDR1 SGHVS and CDR2 FQNEAQ.

CDR3 amino acids: CASSYRDRGLGEQFF. The CDR3 coding sequence is TGTGCCAGCAGTTATCGGGACAGGGGGCTCGGTGAGCAGTTCTTC. This chain joins TRBV6-2 or TRBV6-3 and TRBJ2-1; 12 bases map to TRBD1. The ends lost 3 bases at V and 9 bases at J; junction bases unmatched: 6. This CDR3 is built from 15 residues. Germline CDR1 and CDR2: MNHEY and SVGEGT.

V is TRBV20-1 and J is TRBJ2-5, with D perhaps matching TRBD1 (6 bases). V was trimmed by 5 bases and J by 7 bases, leaving 20 bases between them. Germline assignment: CDR1 DFQATT and CDR2 SNEGSKA (reference sequence). CDR3 size: 14 residues. Written as DNA, the CDR3 is TGCAGTGCTGCCCCCGGGACCATGGGGGCGACCCAGTACTTC. This encodes CSAAPGTMGATQYF.

This clonotype was counted ten times or more. J is TRBJ1-1 and V is TRBV7-8; D gene unclear. This CDR3 spans 14 amino acids. The germline V gene has CDR1 SGHVS and CDR2 FQNEAQ. The V end was cut by 1 base, the J end by 1 base, with 7 bases between. CDR3 amino acids: CASSLERANTEAFF. The CDR3 DNA reads TGTGCCAGCAGCTTAGAAAGGGCGAACACTGAAGCTTTCTTT.

This sequence joins TRBV4-1 and TRBJ2-1; D not resolved. Trimming removed 1 base from V and 0 bases from J, with 13 bases in between. Germline lookup yields CDR1 MGHRA and CDR2 YSYEKL. The CDR3 covers 17 residues. The CDR3, as DNA: TGCGCCAGCAGCCAAGGGCGAGCCAGGAGCTCCTACAATGAGCAGTTCTTC. It codes for CASSQGRARSSYNEQFF.

J is TRBJ1-2 and V is TRBV9; D is ambiguous. The V end was cut by 2 bases, the J end by 3 bases, with 8 bases between. The CDR3 length is 13 residues. Germline V gene lookup returns CDR1 SGDLS and CDR2 YYNGEE. CDR3: CASSVGGDYGYTF. As DNA, the CDR3 is TGTGCCAGCAGCGTTGGCGGAGACTATGGCTACACCTTC.

This clonotype was seen a few times. The rearrangement links TRBV7-2 to TRBJ2-1; 8 bases match TRBD1. The germline gives CDR1 SGHTA, CDR2 FQGNSA. The trim removed 1 base at V and 7 bases at J, leaving 9 bases unmatched. The CDR3 covers 16 residues. CDR3 DNA: TGTGCCAGCAGCTTAGTGAAGACAGGGGTCAAAAATGAGCAGTTCTTC. This translates into CASSLVKTGVKNEQFF.

The J gene is TRBJ2-4, the V gene TRBV7-2; tentatively, D is TRBD2 (6 bases). The germline CDR1 and CDR2 sequences are SGHTA and FQGNSA. Deletions cut 9 bases from V and 9 bases from J, with 18 bases between. CDR3 size: 13 residues. CDR3 protein: CASDSALGGIQYF. Here the CDR3 DNA reads TGTGCCAGTGACAGTGCCCTGGGGGGCATTCAGTACTTC.

V gene TRBV3-1 combines with J gene TRBJ2-5, with D tentatively TRBD2 (6 bases). Per germline, CDR1 LGHDT and CDR2 YNNKEL (reference sequence). Trimming took off 4 bases at V and 7 bases at J, with 16 bases between the two ends. The CDR3 is made up of 14 amino acids. CDR3 coding DNA: TGTGCCAGCAGCCCAGCGGGCCTCGGGTGGACCCAGTACTTC. It translates to CASSPAGLGWTQYF.

This clonotype was seen more than once but under ten times. This chain links TRBV7-2 with TRBJ2-3; 7 bases map to TRBD1. V lost 1 base, J lost 2 bases, and 3 bases stayed unmatched. The CDR3 runs to 15 residues. Per germline, CDR1 SGHTA and CDR2 FQGNSA. Here the CDR3 reads CASSLVRGPTDTQYF. For the CDR3, the DNA is TGTGCCAGCAGCTTAGTGAGGGGGCCCACAGATACGCAGTATTTT.

This clonotype was detected only a few times. V gene TRBV28 combines with J gene TRBJ2-1; TRBD2 agrees at 8 bases. This CDR3 has 14 amino acids. Germline V gene sequence: CDR1 MDHEN, CDR2 SYDVKM. The V segment lost 5 bases and the J segment 3 bases; nucleotides outside the gene matches: 3. Written as DNA, the CDR3 is TGTGCCAGCAGTCCTAGCGGGCTCTACAATGAGCAGTTCTTC. This codes for CASSPSGLYNEQFF. The full variable domain, in which reference TRBV28 and TRBJ2-1 provide the parts outside the CDR3, is DVKVTQSSRYLVKRTGEKVFLECVQDMDHENMFWYRQDPGLGLRLIYFSYDVKMKEKGDIPEGYSVSREKKERFSLILESASTNQTSMYLCASSPSGLYNEQFFGPGTRLTVL.